A selection of T cell receptor beta chains follows, all from one sample in a study of T cell changes during pregnancy in multiple sclerosis. Generated by immunoSEQ multiplex PCR, the TCRdb table keeps only in-frame clones and is missing some. The sample carries about 74,000 clones, roughly 88% recorded once. The source was peripheral blood, collected in the third trimester of pregnancy. These receptors were taken from a female donor with multiple sclerosis, enrolled in a pregnancy study. The CDR3 runs from the conserved cysteine through the conserved F or W. D genes are given only for firm matches. Expanded clones are given a class, and other clones once, few, many or no size at all.

v_call,j_call,d_call,clone_size,cdr3_nt,cdr3_aa
TRBV10-1,TRBJ1-1,NA,NA,TGCGCCAGCAGTGTGGCCCGAGCAGGAACTGAAGCTTTCTTT,CASSVARAGTEAFF
TRBV6-5,TRBJ1-6,NA,NA,TGTGCCAGCAGTTACATCGGGAATTCACCCCTCCACTTT,CASSYIGNSPLHF
TRBV10-3,TRBJ1-5,NA,NA,TGTGCCGCTGCGGGGCAGGCAGATCAGCCCCAGCATTTT,CAAAGQADQPQHF
TRBV4-3,TRBJ2-3,TRBD2,NA,TGCGCCAGCAGCCAAGTCGGGGCTAGCGGGGGGCATACGCAGTATTTT,CASSQVGASGGHTQYF
TRBV5-1,TRBJ1-2,NA,once,TGCGCCAGCAGCTTGGGCGCAGGTGATGCCTATGGCTACACCTTC,CASSLGAGDAYGYTF
TRBV5-1,TRBJ2-1,TRBD2,NA,TGCGCCAGCAGCCCGATCAGCGGGGGGTCCTACAATGAGCAGTTCTTC,CASSPISGGSYNEQFF
TRBV5-1,TRBJ2-5,TRBD1,NA,TGCGCCAGCAGCTTAACAGGGGACGAAGAGACCCAGTACTTC,CASSLTGDEETQYF
TRBV21-1,TRBJ2-6,NA,NA,TGTGCCAGCAGTACACCTGGGAGGTTAGCCCACTCTGGGGCCAACGTCCTGACTTTC,CASSTPGRLAHSGANVLTF
TRBV5-6,TRBJ2-3,TRBD2,once,TGTGCCAGCAGCAGCGGGACTAGCGGGGGAGATACGCAGTATTTT,CASSSGTSGGDTQYF
TRBV5-1,TRBJ1-2,NA,NA,TGCGCCAGCAGCTTGGTCCCAGGCAACTATGGCTACACCTTC,CASSLVPGNYGYTF
TRBV7-2,TRBJ2-3,TRBD2,NA,TGTGCCAGCAGCTCACCGGGACTAGGACCGGGTGATTTT,CASSSPGLGPGDF
TRBV5-6,TRBJ2-1,TRBD1,NA,TGTGCCAGCAGCTTGGGGTCAGGGGGCTCCTACAATGAGCAGTTCTTC,CASSLGSGGSYNEQFF
TRBV2,TRBJ2-7,TRBD1,NA,TGTGCCAGCATTCTCCGGGACAGGGGTTCAAAGCAGTACTTC,CASILRDRGSKQYF
TRBV2,TRBJ2-6,TRBD2,NA,TGTGCCAGCAGTGTTTCTGGGGGGGTTACCGCTGGGGCCAACGTCCTGACTTTC,CASSVSGGVTAGANVLTF
TRBV5-6,TRBJ2-5,TRBD2,NA,TGTGCCAGCTCGGATACGGGACTAGCGGGGGAAGAGACCCAGTACTTC,CASSDTGLAGEETQYF
TRBV7-9,TRBJ1-1,TRBD1,NA,TGTGCCAGCAGCTACATGGGACAGACCCACACTGAAGCTTTCTTT,CASSYMGQTHTEAFF
TRBV7-9,TRBJ1-3,TRBD1,NA,TGTGCCAGCAGCTTAAGCAGGGGGGATGGAAACACCATATATTTT,CASSLSRGDGNTIYF
TRBV28,TRBJ1-5,TRBD1,NA,TGTGCCAGCAGTTCTCCGGGACAGGGGGTTTTTTATAGCAATCAGCCCCAGCATTTT,CASSSPGQGVFYSNQPQHF
TRBV5-1,TRBJ1-1,NA,NA,TGCGCCAGCAGCCCTCGGGACGGCCAGGGGACTGAAGCTTTCTTT,CASSPRDGQGTEAFF
TRBV4-3,TRBJ1-3,NA,NA,TGCGCCAGCAGCCAAGATCGGCCAGGGCCTGGAAACACCATATATTTT,CASSQDRPGPGNTIYF
TRBV5-5,TRBJ2-5,NA,NA,TGTGCCAGCAGCTCTAAAGAGACCCAGTACTTC,CASSSKETQYF
TRBV5-1,TRBJ2-3,TRBD2,NA,TGCGCCACCTGTAATAGCGGGGCAAGCACAGATACGCAGTATTTT,CATCNSGASTDTQYF
TRBV5-1,TRBJ2-1,TRBD2,NA,TGCGCCAGCAGCTTGCTTACTAGCGGCTACAATGAGCAGTTCTTC,CASSLLTSGYNEQFF